This TCR beta chain derives from a study of spatial heterogeneity in lung cancer. The overall study: The follow-up PBMC samples were sequenced whenever they were available. The median time to follow-up was about two years after resection.

V trimming: 0 bases; J trimming: 4 bases; junction bases outside the gene matches: 10. Germline CDR1 and CDR2: SEHNR and FQNEAQ (reference sequence). The length of the CDR3 is 17 residues. The sample's time point: blood at routine non-recurrence follow-up after resection. The input material, whole RNA from tumor, nontumor lung or frozen PBMC, was sequenced unsorted. A unique molecular identifier was carried by every single TCR cDNA molecule. Via MiXCR, TCRdb re-called the 5' RACE reads, giving one row per CDR3 protein. The data contain roughly 32,000 distinct CDR3 sequences, 8% to 13% of them singletons.

Material: PBMCs, obtained at follow-up. This TCR came from a female donor with early-stage non-small cell lung cancer. The chain carries TRBV7-9 and TRBJ2-5; 8 positions match TRBD2. In nucleotides, the CDR3 is TGTGCCAGCAGCTTAGCCCAACTAGCGGTAGGAGGAGAGACCCAGTACTTC. Protein product: CASSLAQLAVGGETQYF.